The following is a T cell receptor beta chain sequence with its context. Antigen unknown. The donors (healthy individuals) were bone marrow donors. The record originates from a study of cytomegalovirus exposure and HLA in healthy donors. Overall study results and limits: Some V segments, including TRBV6-2 and TRBV6-3, were excluded as indistinguishable.

The V gene end was trimmed by 0 bases and the J gene end by 4 bases; junction bases not matched to a gene: 6. Germline V lookup: CDR1 LNHNV, CDR2 YYDKDF (reference sequence). The CDR3 is made up of 15 amino acids. In the PCR, 60 Vbeta and 13 Jbeta primers were used. Assay used: immunoSEQ multiplex PCR; TCRdb lists only in-frame clones, some missing. This sample's table has 110,000 to 150,000 clones. The J gene is TRBJ2-7, the V gene TRBV15; 7 positions match TRBD1. The clonotype was recovered from a male donor in good health and CMV-seronegative. The sequenced sample consisted of PBMCs. In DNA form, the CDR3 reads TGTGCCACCAGCAGAGATACAGGGGTAGTGTACGAGCAGTACTTC. This gives the protein CATSRDTGVVYEQYF. Supplemented by reference TRBV15 and TRBJ2-7, the full variable domain reads DAMVIQNPRYQVTQFGKPVTLSCSQTLNHNVMYWYQQKSSQAPKLLFHYYDKDFNNEADTPDNFQSRRPNTSFCFLDIRSPGLGDTAMYLCATSRDTGVVYEQYFGPGTRLTVT.